This T cell receptor (beta chain) was captured in a study of T cell repertoires in cytomegalovirus infection. Overall study context: Well-studied HLA-B-restricted CMV epitopes were used in the study alongside recently identified HLA-C-restricted ones. CMV infection and matching HLA type were both indicated by public TCR beta signatures. General study findings and limits: Summed public TCR beta family frequency identified CMV carriers bearing the relevant HLA.

The germline V and J ends were trimmed by 1 base and 0 bases, with 8 bases remaining between them. The CDR3 sequence is 15 residues long. Germline assignment: CDR1 SGHTA and CDR2 FQGNSA. This clonotype was detected a few times. What it binds is unknown. Using its own MiXCR run on the reads, TCRdb lists one record per CDR3 protein. The sample shows around 81,000 distinct CDR3 sequences, about 40% of them seen only once. This TCR was recovered from a human donor in good health (CMV status not recorded). Some clones in this sample may be carry-over from other donors' samples. This rearrangement joins TRBV7-2 to TRBJ2-3; D not certain. This material consisted of CD8+ T cells from cultured PBMCs, taken from culture after CMV antigen stimulation. The CDR3 DNA is TGTGCCAGCAGCTTAGTGGCTGGAAGCACAGATACGCAGTATTTT. Protein product: CASSLVAGSTDTQYF. The full variable domain, rest sourced from reference TRBV7-2 and TRBJ2-3, is GAGVSQSPSNKVTEKGKDVELRCDPISGHTALYWYRQSLGQGLEFLIYFQGNSAPDKSGLPSDRFSAERTGGSVSTLTIQRTQQEDSAVYLCASSLVAGSTDTQYFGPGTRLTVL.